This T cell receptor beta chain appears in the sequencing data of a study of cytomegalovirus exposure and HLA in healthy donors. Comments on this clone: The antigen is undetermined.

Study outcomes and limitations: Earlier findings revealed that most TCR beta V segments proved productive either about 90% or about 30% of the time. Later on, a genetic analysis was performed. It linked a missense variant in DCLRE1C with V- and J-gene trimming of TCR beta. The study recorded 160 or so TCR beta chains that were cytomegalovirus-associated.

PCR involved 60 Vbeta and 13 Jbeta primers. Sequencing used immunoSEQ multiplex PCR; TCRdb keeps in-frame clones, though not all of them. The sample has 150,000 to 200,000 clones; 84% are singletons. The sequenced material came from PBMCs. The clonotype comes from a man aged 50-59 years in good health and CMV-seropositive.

The CDR3 bases are TGCAGCGTTGCGGGCCTTAGAGGGGAAAAACTGTTTTTT. This translates into CSVAGLRGEKLFF. This chain uses TRBV29-1 with TRBJ1-4, with D unresolved. The CDR3 runs 13 residues. The V end was cut by 4 bases, the J end by 8 bases, with 14 bases between. The germline V gene has CDR1 SQVTM and CDR2 ANQGSEA.